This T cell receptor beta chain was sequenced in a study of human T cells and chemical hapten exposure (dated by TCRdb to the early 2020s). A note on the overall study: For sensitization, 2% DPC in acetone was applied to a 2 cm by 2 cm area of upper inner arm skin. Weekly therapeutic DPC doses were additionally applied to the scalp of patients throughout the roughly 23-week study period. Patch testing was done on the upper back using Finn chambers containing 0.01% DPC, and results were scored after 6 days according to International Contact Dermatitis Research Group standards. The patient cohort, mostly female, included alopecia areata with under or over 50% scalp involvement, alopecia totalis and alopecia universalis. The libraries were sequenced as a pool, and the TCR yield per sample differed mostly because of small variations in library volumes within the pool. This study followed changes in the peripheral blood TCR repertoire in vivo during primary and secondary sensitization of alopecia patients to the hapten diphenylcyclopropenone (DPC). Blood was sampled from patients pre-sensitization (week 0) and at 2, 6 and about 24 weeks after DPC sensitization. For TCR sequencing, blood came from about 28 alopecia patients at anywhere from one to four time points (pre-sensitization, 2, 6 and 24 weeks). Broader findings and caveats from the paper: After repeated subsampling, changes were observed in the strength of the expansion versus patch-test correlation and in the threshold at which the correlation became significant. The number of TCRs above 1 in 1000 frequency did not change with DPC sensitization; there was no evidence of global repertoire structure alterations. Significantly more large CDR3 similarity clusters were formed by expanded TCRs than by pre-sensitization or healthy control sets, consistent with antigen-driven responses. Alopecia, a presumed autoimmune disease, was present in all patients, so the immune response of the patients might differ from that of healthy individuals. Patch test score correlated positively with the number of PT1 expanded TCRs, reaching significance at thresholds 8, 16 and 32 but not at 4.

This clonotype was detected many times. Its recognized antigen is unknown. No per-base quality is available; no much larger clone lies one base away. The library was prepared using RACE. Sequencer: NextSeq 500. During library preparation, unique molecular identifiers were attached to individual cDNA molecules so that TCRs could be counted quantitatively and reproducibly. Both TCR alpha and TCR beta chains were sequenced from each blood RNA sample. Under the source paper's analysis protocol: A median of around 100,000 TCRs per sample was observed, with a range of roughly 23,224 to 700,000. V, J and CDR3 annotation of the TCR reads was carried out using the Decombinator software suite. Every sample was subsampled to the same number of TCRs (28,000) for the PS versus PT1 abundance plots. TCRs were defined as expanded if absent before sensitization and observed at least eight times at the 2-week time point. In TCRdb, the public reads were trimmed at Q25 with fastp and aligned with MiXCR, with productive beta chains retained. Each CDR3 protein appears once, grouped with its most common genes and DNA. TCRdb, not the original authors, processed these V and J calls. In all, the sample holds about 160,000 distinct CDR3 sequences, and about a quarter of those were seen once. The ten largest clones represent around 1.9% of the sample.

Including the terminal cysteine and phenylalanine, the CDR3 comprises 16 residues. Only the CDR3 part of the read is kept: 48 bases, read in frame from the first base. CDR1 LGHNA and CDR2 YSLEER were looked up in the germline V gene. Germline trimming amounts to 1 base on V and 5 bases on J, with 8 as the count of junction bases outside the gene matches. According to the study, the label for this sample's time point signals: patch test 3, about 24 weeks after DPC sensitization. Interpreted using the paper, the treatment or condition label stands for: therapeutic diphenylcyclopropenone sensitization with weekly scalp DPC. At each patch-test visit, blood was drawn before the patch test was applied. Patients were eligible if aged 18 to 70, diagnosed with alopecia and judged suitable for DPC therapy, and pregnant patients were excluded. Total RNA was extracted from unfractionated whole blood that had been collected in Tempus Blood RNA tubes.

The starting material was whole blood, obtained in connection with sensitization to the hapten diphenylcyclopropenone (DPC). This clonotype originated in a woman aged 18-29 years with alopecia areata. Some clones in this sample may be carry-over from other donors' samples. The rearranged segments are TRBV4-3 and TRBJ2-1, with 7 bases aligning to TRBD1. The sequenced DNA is TGCGCCAGCAGCCAAGTTATACAGGGGTTTGACAATGAGCAGTTCTTC. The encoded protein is CASSQVIQGFDNEQFF.